One and the same sample provided the 28 T cell receptor beta chains below, sequenced in a study of T cell responses to AZD1222 COVID-19 vaccine. TCRdb's table, derived via immunoSEQ multiplex PCR, lists solely in-frame clones and lacks some. This sample yields over 130,000 clones, of which 75% to 95% are seen a single time; around 7.6% belongs to the top ten. The sequences come from peripheral blood, collected 28 days after the second dose of the MenACWY control vaccine. The source is an adult who received the MenACWY meningococcal vaccine as a control.

The rearrangement links TRBV6-5 to TRBJ2-7, with 9 bases fitting TRBD1. The CDR3 is 14 amino acids. CDR1 is MNHEY, CDR2 SVGAGI, per germline. After removal of 7 bases from V and 2 bases from J, the junction contained 6 bases not matched to a gene. The CDR3 DNA is TGTGCCAGCATTAACAGGGGGCTGACCTACGAGCAGTACTTC. Amino acids: CASINRGLTYEQYF.

The V gene is TRBV19, the J gene TRBJ1-2, with 8 bases matching TRBD1. Germline V gene lookup returns CDR1 LNHDA and CDR2 SQIVND (reference sequence). The CDR3 is 14 amino acids. The V segment lost 3 bases and the J segment 8 bases; nucleotides outside the gene matches: 8. The chain's CDR3 is CASSISGQADGYTF. The CDR3 coding sequence is TGTGCCAGTAGTATCTCGGGACAGGCCGACGGCTACACCTTC.

The chain has TRBV24-1 and TRBJ2-7; D tentatively fits TRBD1 or TRBD2 (5 bases each). This CDR3 is built from 12 residues. Germline V lookup: CDR1 KGHDR, CDR2 SFDVKD. Between the trimmed V and J ends, which lost 5 bases and 6 bases, there was a span of 10 bases. The CDR3 sequence is CATSVWGPEQYF. DNA for the CDR3: TGTGCCACCAGTGTGTGGGGACCCGAGCAGTACTTC.

V usage is TRBV9 and J usage is TRBJ2-3, with D unclear. Germline values: CDR1 SGDLS, CDR2 YYNGEE. V was clipped by 1 base and J by 6 bases, with 15 bases between them. The CDR3 spans 15 residues. CDR3 amino acids: CASSVQGQPPDTQYF. The CDR3 region has the DNA TGTGCCAGCAGCGTACAAGGCCAACCGCCGGATACGCAGTATTTT.

This clone was seen more than once but under ten times. The chain employs TRBV6-2 or TRBV6-3 and TRBJ2-1; 7 positions match TRBD1. Germline V gene sequence: CDR1 MNHEY, CDR2 SVGEGT. The CDR3 length is 14 residues. After removal of 5 bases from V and 6 bases from J, the junction contained 7 bases not matched to a gene. The CDR3 DNA reads TGTGCCAGCAGTCCGACAGGGAGCCCCAATGAGCAGTTCTTC. As protein: CASSPTGSPNEQFF.

This clone is a singleton in its sample. The chain recombines TRBV12-5 with TRBJ1-5; D gene unclear. The CDR3 spans 14 residues. Between the trimmed V and J ends, which lost 1 base and 6 bases, there was a span of 10 bases. Germline CDR1 reads LGHNT; CDR2 reads FRNRAP. The CDR3 bases are TGTGCTAGTGGTTTGGGGGCAGGTAGTCAGCCCCAGCATTTT. This encodes CASGLGAGSQPQHF.

V and J are TRBV6-5 and TRBJ1-2; D ambiguous. Between the trimmed V and J ends, which lost 2 bases and 8 bases, there was a span of 12 bases. The germline V gene has CDR1 MNHEY and CDR2 SVGAGI. The length of the CDR3 is 13 residues. The CDR3 region has the DNA TGTGCCAGCAGTTACAGGCGCCCTGGGGGCTACACCTTC. Translating gives CASSYRRPGGYTF.

V usage is TRBV24-1 and J usage is TRBJ2-7; D gene ambiguous. CDR3 size: 14 residues. CDR1 KGHDR and CDR2 SFDVKD come from the germline V gene. Trimming took off 5 bases at V and 0 bases at J, with 10 bases between the two ends. CDR3 DNA sequence: TGTGCCACCAGTGCCACGACGGGCTCCTACGAGCAGTACTTC. This codes for CATSATTGSYEQYF.

This clone was counted once. The J gene is TRBJ2-2, the V gene TRBV3-1 (or the pseudogene TRBV3-2); 9 bases fit TRBD2. Germline V gene lookup returns CDR1 LGHDT and CDR2 YNNKEL (reference sequence). The trim removed 4 bases at V and 1 base at J, leaving 13 bases unmatched. This CDR3 is 19 amino acids long. Written as DNA, the CDR3 is TGTGCCAGCAGCCCCGAGCGGGGGGACCCCAATCTGAACACCGGGGAGCTGTTTTTT. Its translation is CASSPERGDPNLNTGELFF.

This chain links TRBV7-9 with TRBJ2-1; 10 nucleotides agree with TRBD2. The trim removed 2 bases at V and 1 base at J, leaving 5 bases unmatched. Germline assignment: CDR1 SEHNR and CDR2 FQNEAQ (reference sequence). The length of the CDR3 is 17 residues. The CDR3 protein is CASSLWTSGDSYNEQFF. The CDR3 DNA reads TGTGCCAGCAGCTTATGGACTAGCGGCGATTCCTACAATGAGCAGTTCTTC.

The chain has TRBV3-1 (or the pseudogene TRBV3-2) and TRBJ1-1, with TRBD1 identical over 7 bases. The CDR3 runs to 14 residues. V dropped 7 bases and J dropped 2; count of bases not matched to a gene: 7. Germline V gene lookup returns CDR1 LGHDT and CDR2 YNNKEL (reference sequence). The CDR3 spells CASTERGHNTEAFF. The CDR3 DNA is TGTGCCAGCACCGAAAGGGGGCACAACACTGAAGCTTTCTTT.

The chain uses TRBV30 and TRBJ1-6, with TRBD1 matching 11 bases. This CDR3 region has 14 residues. Germline assignment: CDR1 GTSNPN and CDR2 SVGIG (reference sequence). Losses at the gene ends were 3 bases for V and 10 bases for J; bases not matched to a gene: 5. CDR3 sequence reads: CAWRGTGGPSPLHF. The CDR3 DNA reads TGTGCCTGGAGAGGGACAGGGGGTCCGTCACCCCTCCACTTT.

The rearrangement links TRBV14 to TRBJ2-3; the match to TRBD2 covers 7 bases. J gave up 1 base and V 1 base, and 2 bases lay outside the gene matches. The CDR3 totals 15 residues. In germline, CDR1 is SGHDN, CDR2 FVKESK. CDR3 in amino acids: CASSQAAGGTDTQYF. For the CDR3, the DNA is TGTGCCAGCAGCCAAGCGGCGGGGGGCACAGATACGCAGTATTTT.

The chain recombines TRBV7-6 with TRBJ2-6, with a tentative D call TRBD1 (7 bases). The length of the CDR3 is 17 residues. Per the germline V gene, CDR1 is SGHVS and CDR2 is FNYEAQ. V dropped 1 base and J dropped 0 bases, with 10 bases sitting between them. The CDR3 loop is CASSLGQGGSGANVLTF. CDR3 nucleotides: TGTGCCAGCAGCTTAGGACAGGGAGGCTCTGGGGCCAACGTCCTGACTTTC.

The chain uses TRBV28 and TRBJ2-4, with D possibly being TRBD2 (6 bases). V lost 7 bases and J 1 base, leaving 14 bases between the germline ends. The CDR3 has 15 residues. Germline CDR1 and CDR2: MDHEN and SYDVKM. The CDR3 region is CASTLGGGAKNIQYF. The CDR3 coding sequence is TGTGCCAGCACCCTAGGAGGAGGGGCCAAAAACATTCAGTACTTC.

The chain has TRBV4-3 and TRBJ1-2, with 12 bases aligning to TRBD1. CDR1 and CDR2 (germline): LGHNA, YSLEER. V lost 1 base, J lost 5 bases, and 14 bases stayed unmatched. The CDR3 runs 19 residues. The CDR3 region is CASSQVLLGQGAQGYGYTF. Here the CDR3 DNA reads TGCGCCAGCAGCCAAGTTCTCCTGGGACAGGGGGCGCAAGGATATGGCTACACCTTC.

The gene calls are TRBV18 and TRBJ2-7, with 9 bases lining up with TRBD2. V shed 3 bases, J shed 2 bases, and the junction held 11 bases outside the gene matches. CDR1 and CDR2 (germline): KGHSH, LQKENI. This CDR3 region has 17 residues. The CDR3 region is CASSPSSGLAGTYEQYF. As DNA, the CDR3 is TGTGCCAGCTCACCGTCGTCTGGGCTAGCGGGGACCTACGAGCAGTACTTC.

The V call is TRBV15, the J call TRBJ1-3; D unresolved. Deletions cut 0 bases from V and 0 bases from J, with 9 bases between. The length of the CDR3 is 16 residues. Looked up from germline, CDR1 is LNHNV and CDR2 is YYDKDF (reference sequence). CDR3 amino acids: CATSRDETISGNTIYF. The CDR3 bases are TGTGCCACCAGCAGAGATGAGACTATCTCTGGAAACACCATATATTTT.

The genes are TRBV2 and TRBJ1-6, with D possibly matching TRBD1 (5 bases). V was pared by 3 bases and J by 8 bases, with 11 bases between. Looked up from germline, CDR1 is SNHLY and CDR2 is FYNNEI. This CDR3 spans 14 amino acids. CDR3 loop: CASSDGGIHSPLHF. CDR3 nucleotides: TGTGCCAGCAGTGATGGGGGTATACATTCACCCCTCCACTTT.

The chain is built from TRBV7-2 and TRBJ1-4; 7 nucleotides agree with TRBD1. With 6 bases clipped from V and 8 bases from J, the junction kept 9 bases outside the gene matches. The length of the CDR3 is 14 residues. Germline-derived CDR1 and CDR2 are SGHTA and FQGNSA. The CDR3 DNA reads TGTGCCAGCAGTAAGACCCGGGACAGCGAAAAACTGTTTTTT. Encoded protein: CASSKTRDSEKLFF.

The sample holds one count of this clone. The V call is TRBV10-3, the J call TRBJ2-3, with 11 nucleotides matching TRBD2. In germline, CDR1 is ENHRY, CDR2 SYGVKD. The CDR3 totals 16 residues. J lost 3 bases, V lost 0 bases, and 2 bases had no gene match. The CDR3 protein is CAISESLAGGTDTQYF. CDR3 in DNA: TGTGCCATCAGTGAGTCGCTAGCGGGGGGAACAGATACGCAGTATTTT.

As DNA, the CDR3 is TGTGCCTGGAGGCGCACAGGGAACCACGAGCAGTACTTC. It is translated as CAWRRTGNHEQYF. The chain is built from TRBV30 and TRBJ2-7; D is possibly TRBD1 (6 bases). Trimming took off 3 bases at V and 5 bases at J, with 14 bases between the two ends. This CDR3 is 13 amino acids long. Germline V gene data show CDR1 as GTSNPN and CDR2 as SVGIG (reference sequence).

A note on this clone: The identical CDR3 is also encoded by other nucleotide sequences in the sample. The rearrangement joins TRBV5-1 to TRBJ1-6; the D gene is possibly TRBD1 (5 bases). The V and J ends lost 2 bases and 9 bases respectively, with 15 bases between them. CDR1 SGHRS and CDR2 YFSETQ come from the germline V gene. This CDR3 comprises 15 residues. CDR3 sequence (DNA): TGCGCCAGCAGCTTAGAGGGGCGCGAGGGTTCACCCCTCCACTTT. Protein sequence: CASSLEGREGSPLHF.

This chain links TRBV7-9 with TRBJ1-4; the D is unclear. This CDR3 has 14 amino acids. Germline CDR1 is SEHNR and CDR2 is FQNEAQ (reference sequence). V was trimmed by 5 bases and J by 7 bases, leaving 14 bases between them. This CDR3 is CASSLFELSEKLFF. CDR3 DNA: TGTGCCAGCAGCCTGTTTGAGTTGAGTGAAAAACTGTTTTTT.

The rearrangement uses TRBV7-2 and TRBJ1-6; D gene uncertain. The CDR3 is 12 amino acids. Germline V gives CDR1 SGHTA, CDR2 FQGNSA. Trimming removed 3 bases from V and 6 bases from J, with 3 bases in between. The CDR3 DNA sequence: TGTGCCAGCAGCTTGATTAATTCACCCCTCCACTTT. Residues: CASSLINSPLHF.

The rearrangement uses TRBV27 and TRBJ1-5; D gene uncertain. Trimming stripped 6 bases from V and 0 bases from J, with 12 bases between. The CDR3 totals 15 residues. Looked up from germline, CDR1 is MNHEY and CDR2 is SMNVEV (reference sequence). Written as DNA, the CDR3 is TGTGCCAGCAGACCTGGTCTGGATAGCAATCAGCCCCAGCATTTT. It yields the protein CASRPGLDSNQPQHF.

V is TRBV3-1 (or the pseudogene TRBV3-2) and J is TRBJ2-2, with 8 nucleotides matching TRBD2. The CDR3 is 16 amino acids. Per germline, CDR1 LGHDT and CDR2 YNNKEL (reference sequence). After removal of 6 bases from V and 1 base from J, the junction contained 7 bases not matched to a gene. CDR3 in DNA: TGTGCCAGCAGGGCCGGGACTAGACGGAACACCGGGGAGCTGTTTTTT. Translating gives CASRAGTRRNTGELFF.

The gene calls are TRBV6-6 and TRBJ1-4; D possibly corresponds to TRBD1 (5 bases). V was pared by 7 bases and J by 7 bases, with 16 bases between. CDR1 is MNHNY and CDR2 is SVGAGI in the germline V gene (reference sequence). CDR3 length: 14 amino acids. The CDR3 DNA follows: TGTGCCAGCACCGAGGGGCCCGTGAGTGAAAAACTGTTTTTT. It is translated as CASTEGPVSEKLFF.